This T cell receptor beta chain was captured by sequencing in a study of T cell repertoires in cytomegalovirus infection (dated by TCRdb to the late 2010s). Regarding the research as a whole: Peptide stimulations targeted recently identified HLA-C-restricted CMV epitopes, whose presentation resists viral immunomodulation, together with well-studied HLA-B-restricted epitopes. Donor HLA type was relevant to the analysis, as public TCR beta signatures indicated carriage of CMV infection together with the matching HLA type. Results the study describes overall, beyond this receptor: In both this cohort and an independent cohort of more than 350 donors, the cumulative frequency of public TCR beta family members distinguished carriers of CMV infection plus the relevant HLA type. The ex vivo response was dominated by HLA-C-restricted CMV-specific TCR beta clonotypes, and the single most frequent clonotype in two of eight donors was supplied by these HLA-C-restricted clonotypes.

Reads for this sample came from an Illumina HiSeq 1500. The public reads were run again by TCRdb, first through fastp at Q25 and then through MiXCR, and only productive beta chains were kept. Identical CDR3 protein sequences are pooled into one entry, listed with their most common genes and DNA. This sample is represented by fewer than 55,000 distinct CDR3 sequences; around 20% of them were singletons. Roughly 75% of the sample is taken by the ten largest. The V end loses 1 base and the J end loses 8 bases, and a stretch of 8 bases separates them. CDR1 and CDR2, looked up from the germline V gene, are SGHTA and FQGNSA. The CDR3 contains 12 residues, cysteine and phenylalanine counted. Only the CDR3 portion is preserved as DNA: 36 bases, with reading frame beginning at the first base. The sample holds a few counts of this clonotype. The antigen it binds to is not known. No clone much larger than this one lies a single base away; base qualities are absent.

What this sample's treatment or condition label stands for: in vitro stimulation with specific CMV peptide epitopes to enrich CMV-specific T cells. The chain couples TRBV7-2 to TRBJ1-2; no D gene can be assigned with confidence. This TCR came from a human donor in good health (CMV status not recorded). Some clones in this sample may be carry-over from other donors' samples. Sequenced here: CD8+ T cells from cultured PBMCs, sampled from culture after CMV antigen stimulation. The DNA sequence is as follows: TGTGCCAGCAGCTTAGTGCCTAGGGGCTACACCTTC. This gives the protein CASSLVPRGYTF.